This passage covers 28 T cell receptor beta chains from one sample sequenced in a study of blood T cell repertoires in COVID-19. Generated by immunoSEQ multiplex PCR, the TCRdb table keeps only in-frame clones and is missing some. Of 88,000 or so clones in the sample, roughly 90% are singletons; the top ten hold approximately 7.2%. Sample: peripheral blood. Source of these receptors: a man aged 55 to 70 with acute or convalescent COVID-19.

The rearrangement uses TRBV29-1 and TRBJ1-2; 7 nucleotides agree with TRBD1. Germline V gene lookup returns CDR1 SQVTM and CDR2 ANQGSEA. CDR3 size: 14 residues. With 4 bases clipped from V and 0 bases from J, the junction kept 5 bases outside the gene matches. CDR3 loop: CSVVAGQTNYGYTF. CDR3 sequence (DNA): TGCAGCGTTGTGGCGGGACAGACTAACTATGGCTACACCTTC.

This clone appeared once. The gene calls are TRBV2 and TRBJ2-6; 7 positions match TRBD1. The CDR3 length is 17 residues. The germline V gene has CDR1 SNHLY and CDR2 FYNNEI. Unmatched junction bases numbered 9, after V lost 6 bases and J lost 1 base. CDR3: CASRRGHLESGANVLTF. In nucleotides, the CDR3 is TGTGCCAGCAGAAGGGGGCATTTAGAATCTGGGGCCAACGTCCTGACTTTC.

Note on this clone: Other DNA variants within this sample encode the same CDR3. CDR3: CASSQGQGGYGYTF. DNA for the CDR3: TGTGCCAGCAGCCAAGGGCAGGGTGGATATGGCTACACCTTC. The genes are TRBV4-2 and TRBJ1-2; possible D gene TRBD1, 5 bases. The V gene's germline CDR1 is LGHNA and CDR2 YNFKEQ. Trimming took off 1 base at V and 5 bases at J, with 11 bases between the two ends. The CDR3 runs 14 residues.

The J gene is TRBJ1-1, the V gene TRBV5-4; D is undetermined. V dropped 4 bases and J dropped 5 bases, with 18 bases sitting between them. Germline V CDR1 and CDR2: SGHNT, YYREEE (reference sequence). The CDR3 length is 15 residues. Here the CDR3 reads CASSPPPAPGTEAFF. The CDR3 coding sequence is TGTGCCAGCAGCCCCCCCCCGGCCCCGGGGACTGAAGCTTTCTTT.

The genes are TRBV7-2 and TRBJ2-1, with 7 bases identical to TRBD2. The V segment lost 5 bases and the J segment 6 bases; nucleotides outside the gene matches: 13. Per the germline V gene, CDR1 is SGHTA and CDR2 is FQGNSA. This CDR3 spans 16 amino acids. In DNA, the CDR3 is TGTGCCAGCAGCGCGTACTGGGCTAGCGGTGCCAATGAGCAGTTCTTC. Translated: CASSAYWASGANEQFF.

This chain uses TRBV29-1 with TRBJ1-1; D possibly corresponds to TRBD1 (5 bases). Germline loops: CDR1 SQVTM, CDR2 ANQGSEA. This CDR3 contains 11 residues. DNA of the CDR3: TGCAGTGTACGGGGGAGCACTGAAGCTTTCTTT. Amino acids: CSVRGSTEAFF.

CDR3 sequence: CASSVVRSGTEAFF. The CDR3 DNA is TGTGCCAGCAGCGTTGTGAGGTCGGGCACTGAAGCTTTCTTT. The chain links TRBV9 to TRBJ1-1; D remains ambiguous. CDR1 and CDR2 (germline): SGDLS, YYNGEE. Trimming removed 2 bases at V and 4 bases at J, with 12 bases between. The CDR3 runs 14 residues.

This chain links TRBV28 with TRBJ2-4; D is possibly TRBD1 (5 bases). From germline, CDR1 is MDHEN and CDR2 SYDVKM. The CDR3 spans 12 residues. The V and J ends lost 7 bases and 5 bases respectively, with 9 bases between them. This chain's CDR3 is CASMGQENIQYF. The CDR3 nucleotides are TGTGCCAGCATGGGGCAAGAAAACATTCAGTACTTC.

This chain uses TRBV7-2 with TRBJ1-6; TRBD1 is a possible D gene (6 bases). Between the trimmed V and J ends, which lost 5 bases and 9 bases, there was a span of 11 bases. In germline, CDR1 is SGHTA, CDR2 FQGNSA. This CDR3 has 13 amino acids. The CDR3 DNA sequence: TGTGCCAGCAGCCCACAGGGATTTTCACCCCTCCACTTT. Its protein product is CASSPQGFSPLHF.

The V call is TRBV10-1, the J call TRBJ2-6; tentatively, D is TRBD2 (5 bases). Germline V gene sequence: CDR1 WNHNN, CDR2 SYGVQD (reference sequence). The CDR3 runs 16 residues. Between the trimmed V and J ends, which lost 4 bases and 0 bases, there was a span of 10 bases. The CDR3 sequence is CASSGSGISGANVLTF. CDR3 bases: TGCGCCAGCAGTGGTTCGGGGATCTCTGGGGCCAACGTCCTGACTTTC.

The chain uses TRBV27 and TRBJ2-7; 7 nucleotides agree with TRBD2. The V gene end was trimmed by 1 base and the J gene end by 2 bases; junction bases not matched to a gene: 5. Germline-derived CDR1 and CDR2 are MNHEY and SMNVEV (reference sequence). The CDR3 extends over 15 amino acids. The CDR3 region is CASSLFGGGPYEQYF. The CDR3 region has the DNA TGTGCCAGCAGTTTATTTGGGGGAGGGCCCTACGAGCAGTACTTC.

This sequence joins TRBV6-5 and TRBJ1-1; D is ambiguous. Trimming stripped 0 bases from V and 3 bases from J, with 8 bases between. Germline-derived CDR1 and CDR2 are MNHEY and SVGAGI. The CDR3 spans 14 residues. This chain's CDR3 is CASSYSDTYTEAFF. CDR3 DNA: TGTGCCAGCAGTTACTCAGACACTTACACTGAAGCTTTCTTT.

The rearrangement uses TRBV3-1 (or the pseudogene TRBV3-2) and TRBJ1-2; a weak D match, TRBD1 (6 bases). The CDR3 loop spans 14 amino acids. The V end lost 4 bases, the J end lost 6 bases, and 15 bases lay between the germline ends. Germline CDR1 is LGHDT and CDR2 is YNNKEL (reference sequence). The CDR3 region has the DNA TGTGCCAGCAGCCCAGGGGACACCAGAGATGGCTACACCTTC. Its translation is CASSPGDTRDGYTF.

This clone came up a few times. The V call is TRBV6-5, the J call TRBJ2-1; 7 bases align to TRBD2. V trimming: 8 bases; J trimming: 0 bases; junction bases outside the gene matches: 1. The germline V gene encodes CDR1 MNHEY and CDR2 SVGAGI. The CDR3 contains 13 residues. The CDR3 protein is CASCGSSYNEQFF. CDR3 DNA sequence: TGTGCCAGCTGCGGGAGCTCCTACAATGAGCAGTTCTTC.

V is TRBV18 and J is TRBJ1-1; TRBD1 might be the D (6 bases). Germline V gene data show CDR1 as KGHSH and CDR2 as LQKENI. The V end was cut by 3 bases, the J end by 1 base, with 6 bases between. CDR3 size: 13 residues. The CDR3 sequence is CASSPGQNTEAFF. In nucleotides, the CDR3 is TGTGCCAGCTCACCGGGACAGAACACTGAAGCTTTCTTT.

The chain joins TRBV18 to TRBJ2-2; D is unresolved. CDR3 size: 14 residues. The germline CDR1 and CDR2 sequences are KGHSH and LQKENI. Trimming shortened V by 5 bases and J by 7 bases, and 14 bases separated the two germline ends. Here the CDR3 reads CASSSRAPNGELFF. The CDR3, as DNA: TGTGCCAGCTCATCAAGAGCCCCCAACGGGGAGCTGTTTTTT.

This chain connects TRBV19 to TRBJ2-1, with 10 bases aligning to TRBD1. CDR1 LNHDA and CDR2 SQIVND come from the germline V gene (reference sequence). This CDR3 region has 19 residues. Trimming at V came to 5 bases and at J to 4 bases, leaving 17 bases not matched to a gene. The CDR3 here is CASSPGTGARRPPYNEQFF. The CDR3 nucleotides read TGTGCCAGTAGTCCCGGGACAGGGGCGAGGCGTCCACCATACAATGAGCAGTTCTTC.

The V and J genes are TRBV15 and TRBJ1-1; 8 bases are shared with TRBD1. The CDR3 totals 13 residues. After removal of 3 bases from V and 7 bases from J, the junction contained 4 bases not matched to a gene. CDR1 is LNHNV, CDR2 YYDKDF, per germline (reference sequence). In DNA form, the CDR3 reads TGTGCCACCAGCAGGGGGACAGGTAATGAAGCTTTCTTT. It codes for CATSRGTGNEAFF.

The CDR3 DNA sequence: TGTGCCAGCAGTTTATGGACCCGCCGGGACAGGGGGAGTGGTACTGAAGCTTTCTTT. Translation: CASSLWTRRDRGSGTEAFF. The chain employs TRBV28 and TRBJ1-1, with 11 bases that match TRBD1. Germline V gene sequence: CDR1 MDHEN, CDR2 SYDVKM. V dropped 0 bases and J dropped 5; count of bases not matched to a gene: 14. This CDR3 spans 19 amino acids.

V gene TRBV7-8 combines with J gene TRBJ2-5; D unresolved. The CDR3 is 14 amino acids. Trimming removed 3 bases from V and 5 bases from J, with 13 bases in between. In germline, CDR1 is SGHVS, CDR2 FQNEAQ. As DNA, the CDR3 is TGTGCCAGCAGCTTTGCGGTGTCTAAGGAGACCCAGTACTTC. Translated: CASSFAVSKETQYF.

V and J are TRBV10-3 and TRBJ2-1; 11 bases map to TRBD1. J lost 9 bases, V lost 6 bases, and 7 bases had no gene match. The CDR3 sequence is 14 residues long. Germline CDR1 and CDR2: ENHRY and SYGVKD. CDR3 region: CAIRPGQGVGEQFF. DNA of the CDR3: TGTGCCATCAGACCGGGACAGGGGGTGGGTGAGCAGTTCTTC.

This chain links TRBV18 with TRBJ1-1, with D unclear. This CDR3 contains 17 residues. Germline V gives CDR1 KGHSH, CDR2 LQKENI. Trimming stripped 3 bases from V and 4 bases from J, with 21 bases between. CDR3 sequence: CASSPKPPWTGSTEAFF. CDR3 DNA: TGTGCCAGCTCACCCAAACCCCCCTGGACGGGGTCCACTGAAGCTTTCTTT.

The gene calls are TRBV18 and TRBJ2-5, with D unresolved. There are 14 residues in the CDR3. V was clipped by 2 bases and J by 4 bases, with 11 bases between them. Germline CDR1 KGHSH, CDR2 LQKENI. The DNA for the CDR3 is TGTGCCAGCTCACCAATGACCCAGGCAGAGACCCAGTACTTC. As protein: CASSPMTQAETQYF. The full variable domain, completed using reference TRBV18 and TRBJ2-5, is NAGVMQNPRHLVRRRGQEARLRCSPMKGHSHVYWYRQLPEEGLKFMVYLQKENIIDESGMPKERFSAEFPKEGPSILRIQQVVRGDSAAYFCASSPMTQAETQYFGPGTRLLVL.

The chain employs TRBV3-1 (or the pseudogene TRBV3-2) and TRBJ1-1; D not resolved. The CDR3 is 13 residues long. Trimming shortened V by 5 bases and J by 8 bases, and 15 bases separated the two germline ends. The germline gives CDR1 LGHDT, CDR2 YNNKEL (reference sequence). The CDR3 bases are TGTGCCAGCAGCTCCACGGGAATCTCAGAAGCTTTCTTT. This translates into CASSSTGISEAFF.

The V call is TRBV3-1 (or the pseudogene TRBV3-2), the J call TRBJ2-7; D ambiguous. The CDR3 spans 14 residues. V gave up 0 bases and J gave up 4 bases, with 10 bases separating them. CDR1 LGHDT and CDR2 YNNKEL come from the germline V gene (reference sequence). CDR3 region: CASSQEGSRYEQYF. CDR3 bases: TGTGCCAGCAGCCAAGAGGGTTCTAGGTACGAGCAGTACTTC.

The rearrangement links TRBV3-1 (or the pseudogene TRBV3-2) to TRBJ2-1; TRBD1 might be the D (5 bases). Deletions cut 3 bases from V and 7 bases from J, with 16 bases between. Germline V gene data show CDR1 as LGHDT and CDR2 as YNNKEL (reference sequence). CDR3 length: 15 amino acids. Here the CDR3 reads CASSQRFRRGNEQFF. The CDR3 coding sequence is TGTGCCAGCAGCCAGCGCTTCCGAAGGGGAAATGAGCAGTTCTTC.

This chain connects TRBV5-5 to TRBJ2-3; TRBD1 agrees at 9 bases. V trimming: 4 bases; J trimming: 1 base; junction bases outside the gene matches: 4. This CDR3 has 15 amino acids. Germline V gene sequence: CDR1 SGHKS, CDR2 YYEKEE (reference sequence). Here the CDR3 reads CASSRTGGRTDTQYF. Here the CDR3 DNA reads TGTGCCAGCAGCCGCACAGGGGGCCGCACAGATACGCAGTATTTT.

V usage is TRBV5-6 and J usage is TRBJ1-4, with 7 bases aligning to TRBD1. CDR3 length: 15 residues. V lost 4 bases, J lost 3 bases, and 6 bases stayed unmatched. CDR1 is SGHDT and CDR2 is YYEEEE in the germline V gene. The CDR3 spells CASSRQGRSNEKLFF. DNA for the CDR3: TGTGCCAGCAGCCGACAGGGAAGGTCTAATGAAAAACTGTTTTTT.